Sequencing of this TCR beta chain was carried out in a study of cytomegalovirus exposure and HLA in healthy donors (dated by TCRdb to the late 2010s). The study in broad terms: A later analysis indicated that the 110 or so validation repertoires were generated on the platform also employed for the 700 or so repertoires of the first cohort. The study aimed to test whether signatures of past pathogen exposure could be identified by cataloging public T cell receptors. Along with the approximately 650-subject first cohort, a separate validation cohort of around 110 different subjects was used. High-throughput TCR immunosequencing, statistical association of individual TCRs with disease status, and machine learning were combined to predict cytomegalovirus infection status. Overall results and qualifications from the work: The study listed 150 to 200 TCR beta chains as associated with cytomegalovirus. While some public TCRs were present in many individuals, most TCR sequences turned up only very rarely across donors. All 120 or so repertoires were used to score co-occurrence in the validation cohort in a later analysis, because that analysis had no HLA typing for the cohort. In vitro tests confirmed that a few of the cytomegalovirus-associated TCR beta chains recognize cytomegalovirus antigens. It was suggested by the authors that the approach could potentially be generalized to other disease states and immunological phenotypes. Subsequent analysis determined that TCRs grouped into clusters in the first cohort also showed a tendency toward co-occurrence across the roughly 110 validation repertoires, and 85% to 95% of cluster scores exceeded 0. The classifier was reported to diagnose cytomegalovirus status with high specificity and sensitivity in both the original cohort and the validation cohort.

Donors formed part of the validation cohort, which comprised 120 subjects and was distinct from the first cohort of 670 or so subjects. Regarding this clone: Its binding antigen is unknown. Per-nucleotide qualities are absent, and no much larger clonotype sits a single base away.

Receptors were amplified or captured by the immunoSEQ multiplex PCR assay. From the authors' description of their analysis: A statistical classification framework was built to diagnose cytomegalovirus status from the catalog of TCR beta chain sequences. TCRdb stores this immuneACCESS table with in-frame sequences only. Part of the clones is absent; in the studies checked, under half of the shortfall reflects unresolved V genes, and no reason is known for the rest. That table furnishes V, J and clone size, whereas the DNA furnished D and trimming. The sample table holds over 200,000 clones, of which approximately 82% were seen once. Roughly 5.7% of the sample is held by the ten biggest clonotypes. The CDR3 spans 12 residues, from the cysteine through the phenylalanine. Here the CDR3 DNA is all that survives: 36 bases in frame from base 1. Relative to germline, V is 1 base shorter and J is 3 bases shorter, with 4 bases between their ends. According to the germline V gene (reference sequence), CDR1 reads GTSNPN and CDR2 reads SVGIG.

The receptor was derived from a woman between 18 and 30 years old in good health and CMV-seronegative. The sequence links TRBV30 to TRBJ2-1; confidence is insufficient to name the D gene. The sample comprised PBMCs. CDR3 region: CAWSGDYNEQFF. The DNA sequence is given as TGTGCCTGGAGTGGGGACTACAATGAGCAGTTCTTC. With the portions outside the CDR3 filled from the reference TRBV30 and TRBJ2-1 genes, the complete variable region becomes SQTIHQWPATLVQPVGSPLSLECTVEGTSNPNLYWYRQAAGRGLQLLFYSVGIGQISSEVPQNLSASRPQDRQFILSSKKLLLSDSGFYLCAWSGDYNEQFFGPGTRLTVL.